The clone carrying this TCR beta chain came up many times. What it binds is unknown. This beta chain represents an off-target read in a library built for alpha chains; its size is of limited meaning. Every TCR cDNA molecule carried a tag that served as a unique molecular identifier. Via MiXCR, TCRdb re-called the 5' RACE reads, giving one row per CDR3 protein. Here the sample spans roughly 2,500 distinct CDR3 sequences, 20% to 25% being singletons. The time point was: sample taken at primary tumor resection. Samples came from some 71 TRACERx patients with untreated early-stage lung cancer. The sample comes from a study of spatial heterogeneity in lung cancer. As for the study in general: As counted in raw reads, each unique TCR and UMI combination appeared more than ten times on average.

Points from the study as a whole: Estimated TCR-seq coverage of tumor T cells was only around 7.4% for alpha chains. For beta chains, the corresponding estimate was roughly 13%. In tumors, expanded intratumoral alpha and beta TCR counts tracked mutation counts.

CDR1 is SGHVS and CDR2 is FQNEAQ in the germline V gene. V lost 5 bases and J lost 3; bases outside the gene matches: 5. This CDR3 region has 16 residues. The chain carries TRBV7-8 and TRBJ2-3; 13 bases are a match to TRBD2. This clonotype was obtained from a male donor with early-stage non-small cell lung cancer. The sample consisted of lung tumor tissue, taken at surgery. The CDR3 reads CASSQGTSGNTDTQYF. The CDR3, as DNA: TGTGCCAGCAGCCAAGGGACTAGCGGGAATACAGATACGCAGTATTTT.